This T cell receptor (beta chain) was found in a study of cytomegalovirus exposure and HLA in healthy donors. In the PCR, 60 Vbeta and 13 Jbeta primers were used. Clones were read by immunoSEQ multiplex PCR, and TCRdb kept only the in-frame ones, dropping some. The sample shows under 200,000 clones, and roughly 0.83% sits with its ten largest clones. The V segment lost 6 bases and the J segment 6 bases; nucleotides outside the gene matches: 8. CDR3 length: 14 residues. Per the germline V gene, CDR1 is PRHDT and CDR2 is FYEKMQ (reference sequence). The sample taken for sequencing was PBMCs. J is TRBJ2-7 and V is TRBV13; 10 bases map to TRBD1. This TCR derives from a woman aged 18-30 years in good health and CMV-seropositive. The CDR3 reads CASSWGTGALEQYF. For the CDR3, the DNA is TGTGCCAGCAGTTGGGGGACAGGGGCCCTCGAGCAGTACTTC.